This T cell receptor (beta chain) was captured by sequencing in a study of OX40 agonist ivuxolimab in advanced cancers. Study in general: The dose of intravenous ivuxolimab that patients received every 2 weeks ranged from 0.01 to 10 mg/kg. The study reported partial responses in three patients: one hepatocellular carcinoma, two cutaneous melanoma.

Trimming took 4 bases from V and 1 from J, leaving 15 bases between them. The CDR3 loop spans 16 amino acids. Germline values: CDR1 KGHSH, CDR2 LQKENI. Assay used: immunoSEQ multiplex PCR; TCRdb lists only in-frame clones, some missing. The sample consists of about 77,000 clones, 85% to 90% of them appearing once. Individuals having autoimmune disease history or systemic immunosuppression were not enrolled. Blood got drawn at baseline, again on cycle 4 day 1, and then on cycle 7 day 1. The chain is built from TRBV18 and TRBJ2-3; tentatively, D is TRBD1 or TRBD2 (5 bases each). The sequences come from CD4+ or CD8+ T cells sorted from blood, collected in a trial of the OX40 agonist ivuxolimab. The receptor's source is an adult with an advanced solid tumor such as melanoma, head and neck, liver or kidney cancer. CDR3: CASSRWGIIGTDTQYF. Written as DNA, the CDR3 is TGTGCCAGCTCACGATGGGGGATAATTGGCACAGATACGCAGTATTTT.